The sequence of this TCR beta chain was determined in a study of identical twins. Study results and caveats: Possibly, invariant MAIT and iNKT cells partly confounded zero-insertion analyses. Insertions ran lower in abundant cord blood beta clonotypes, though not in memory repertoires. These conclusions were based on statistical analysis (cross-sectional, not following the same donors).

Unique molecular identifiers were in the cDNA, with template-switch universal primer binding. TCRdb reprocessed the 5' RACE reads via MiXCR and lists one record per CDR3 protein. The sample consists of around 1.7 million distinct CDR3 sequences, less than 35% of them appearing once. CDR3 length: 15 residues. V gave up 2 bases and J gave up 4 bases, with 18 bases separating them. Germline loops: CDR1 DFQATT, CDR2 SNEGSKA (reference sequence). A word on this clonotype: Its antigen is as yet unknown.

The gene calls are TRBV20-1 and TRBJ2-7; TRBD1 is a possible D gene (6 bases). Input material: cord blood. This TCR came from a newborn girl in good health. The CDR3 region has the DNA TGCAGTGCTAGACCGACAGGACTCAACCCGTACGAGCAGTACTTC. Protein sequence: CSARPTGLNPYEQYF.